A selection of T cell receptor beta chains follows, all from one sample in a study of blood T cell repertoires in COVID-19. Repertoires were generated with immunoSEQ multiplex PCR, while TCRdb's copy carries only in-frame clones and drops some. The sample comprises roughly 340,000 clones, around 91% of which are singletons, and about 3.5% rests with the top ten. Sequenced sample: peripheral blood. The source is a woman aged 18-30 years who had recovered from COVID-19. CDR3s include the opening cysteine and the closing phenylalanine or tryptophan. D genes are given only for firm matches. Some rows have no size entry. The others give once, few or many, or a class for an expanded clone.

v_call	j_call	cdr3_length	clone_size	d_call	cdr3_aa	cdr3_nt
TRBV20-1	TRBJ1-6	13	NA	TRBD1	CSASRGQRSPLHF	TGCAGTGCTAGTAGGGGACAGCGGTCACCCCTCCACTTT
TRBV29-1	TRBJ1-1	12	NA	TRBD1	CSGRQGDTEAFF	TGCAGCGGTCGACAGGGGGACACTGAAGCTTTCTTT
TRBV10-2	TRBJ2-5	17	NA	TRBD2	CASSGNPLAGEVETQYF	TGCGCCAGCAGTGGGAATCCGCTAGCGGGAGAAGTGGAGACCCAGTACTTC
TRBV9	TRBJ2-3	16	few	TRBD2	CASSPGTSTRTDTQYF	TGTGCCAGCAGCCCCGGGACTAGCACTCGCACAGATACGCAGTATTTT
TRBV24-1	TRBJ2-5	15	NA	NA	CATSKVWLGGETQYF	TGTGCCACCAGCAAAGTTTGGCTGGGGGGAGAGACCCAGTACTTC
TRBV4-3	TRBJ2-1	17	few	TRBD1	CASSQGHPGQGGNEQFF	TGCGCCAGCAGCCAAGGGCACCCGGGACAGGGGGGGAATGAGCAGTTCTTC
TRBV15	TRBJ1-5	18	NA	NA	CATSRDLGQPNSNQPQHF	TGTGCCACCAGCAGAGATCTTGGACAGCCGAATAGCAATCAGCCCCAGCATTTT
TRBV6-5	TRBJ1-2	13	NA	TRBD1	CASRTGQLYGYTF	TGTGCCAGCAGAACGGGACAGCTCTATGGCTACACCTTC
TRBV9	TRBJ2-3	18	NA	TRBD2	CASSVLRTSGDPSDTQYF	TGTGCCAGCAGCGTACTCCGAACTAGCGGGGATCCATCAGATACGCAGTATTTT
TRBV5-4	TRBJ2-3	15	NA	NA	CASSPWPSRTDTQYF	TGTGCCAGCAGCCCCTGGCCCTCACGCACAGATACGCAGTATTTT
TRBV7-9	TRBJ1-4	17	NA	TRBD1	CASSLRRYTGADEKLFF	TGTGCCAGCAGCTTAAGGCGGTATACAGGGGCCGATGAAAAACTGTTTTTT
TRBV4-1	TRBJ2-1	14	NA	TRBD1	CASSQETGSNEQFF	TGCGCCAGCAGCCAAGAGACAGGGTCAAATGAGCAGTTCTTC
TRBV9	TRBJ1-3	15	NA	NA	CASSVVDSSGNTIYF	TGTGCCAGCAGCGTAGTTGACAGCTCTGGAAACACCATATATTTT
TRBV10-3	TRBJ1-2	13	NA	TRBD1	CAIQTGTEYGYTF	TGTGCCATCCAGACAGGGACCGAGTATGGCTACACCTTC
TRBV13	TRBJ1-1	15	once	TRBD1	CASSFIGQGGTEAFF	TGTGCCAGCAGCTTTATCGGACAGGGGGGCACTGAAGCTTTCTTT
TRBV19	TRBJ2-2	15	once	NA	CASTRREYRTGELFF	TGTGCCAGTACTCGCCGGGAGTATCGTACCGGGGAGCTGTTTTTT
TRBV7-2	TRBJ1-1	15	NA	TRBD1	CASSSGQGEWAEAFF	TGTGCCAGCAGCTCGGGACAGGGGGAATGGGCTGAAGCTTTCTTT
TRBV3-1/TRBV3-2	TRBJ2-2	17	NA	NA	CASSQFVRAPNTGELFF	TGTGCCAGCAGCCAATTCGTGCGCGCCCCGAACACCGGGGAGCTGTTTTTT
TRBV5-6	TRBJ1-2	13	NA	NA	CASRLQFNYGYTF	TGTGCCAGCAGGCTACAGTTTAACTATGGCTACACCTTC
TRBV6-1	TRBJ1-1	16	NA	NA	CASGKETGLMNTEAFF	TGTGCCAGCGGTAAAGAGACAGGCCTCATGAACACTGAAGCTTTCTTT
TRBV19	TRBJ1-2	15	NA	TRBD1	CASSRQGNRGRGYTF	TGTGCCAGTAGTCGACAGGGGAACAGAGGGAGGGGCTACACCTTC
TRBV10-3	TRBJ2-1	15	NA	NA	CAISESDRRYNEQFF	TGTGCCATCAGTGAGTCTGACAGGAGATACAATGAGCAGTTCTTC
TRBV5-1	TRBJ1-3	16	NA	NA	CASSRDSGGLGNTIYF	TGCGCCAGCAGCCGAGACAGCGGGGGATTAGGAAACACCATATATTTT
TRBV30	TRBJ2-2	13	NA	TRBD2	CAWRGLAPGELFF	TGTGCCTGGAGGGGACTAGCTCCCGGGGAGCTGTTTTTT
TRBV6-6	TRBJ1-4	15	NA	NA	CASSPEGGFNEKLFF	TGTGCCAGCAGCCCTGAGGGCGGTTTTAATGAAAAACTGTTTTTT
TRBV25-1	TRBJ1-2	18	NA	TRBD1	CASSEFRGEAGGNYGYTF	TGTGCCAGCAGTGAATTTAGGGGGGAGGCAGGGGGAAACTATGGCTACACCTTC
TRBV5-1	TRBJ2-1	17	NA	TRBD2	CASSLGLAGAIYNEQFF	TGCGCCAGCAGCTTGGGACTAGCGGGAGCAATCTACAATGAGCAGTTCTTC
TRBV20-1	TRBJ2-3	11	NA	NA	CSAPLADTQYF	TGCAGTGCTCCCCTAGCAGATACGCAGTATTTT
TRBV19	TRBJ1-5	15	NA	NA	CASSALGQANQPQHF	TGTGCCAGTAGTGCGCTGGGGCAGGCGAATCAGCCCCAGCATTTT
TRBV30	TRBJ2-5	14	NA	TRBD2	CAWSVLAGEETQYF	TGTGCCTGGAGTGTACTAGCGGGAGAAGAGACCCAGTACTTC
TRBV29-1	TRBJ2-1	18	NA	TRBD2	CSVEGGTIMGLSYNEQFF	TGCAGCGTTGAAGGAGGGACTATCATGGGTCTCTCCTACAATGAGCAGTTCTTC
TRBV30	TRBJ2-2	14	NA	NA	CAWRVGTLTGELFF	TGTGCCTGGAGAGTCGGGACTTTAACCGGGGAGCTGTTTTTT
TRBV6-2/TRBV6-3	TRBJ2-2	15	few	NA	CASSYLALNTGELFF	TGTGCCAGCAGTTACTTAGCGTTGAACACCGGGGAGCTGTTTTTT
TRBV24-1	TRBJ1-4	15	NA	TRBD1	CATSDSGTGNEKLFF	TGTGCCACCAGTGATTCCGGGACAGGGAATGAAAAACTGTTTTTT
TRBV3-1/TRBV3-2	TRBJ2-3	17	NA	NA	CASSRIAEATSTDTQYF	TGTGCCAGCAGCAGGATAGCGGAGGCCACTAGCACAGATACGCAGTATTTT
TRBV6-6	TRBJ1-5	16	NA	NA	CASSYSGPGSNQPQHF	TGTGCCAGCAGTTACTCGGGCCCCGGTAGCAATCAGCCCCAGCATTTT
TRBV5-6	TRBJ2-1	11	NA	NA	CASSFGYRELF	TGTGCCAGCAGCTTTGGATACAGGGAACTCTTC
TRBV19	TRBJ1-2	12	NA	TRBD1	CASSPGTGGYTF	TGTGCCAGTAGTCCTGGGACAGGTGGCTACACCTTC
TRBV24-1	TRBJ2-1	15	NA	NA	CATSRAGRSYNEQFF	TGTGCCACCAGTCGAGCGGGCCGCTCCTACAATGAGCAGTTCTTC
TRBV6-2/TRBV6-3	TRBJ2-1	14	NA	NA	CASSYLGGRHEQFF	TGTGCCAGCAGTTATTTGGGGGGGCGACATGAGCAGTTCTTC
TRBV19	TRBJ1-2	17	NA	TRBD1	CASSGSGTGGMRGGYTF	TGTGCCAGTAGTGGATCCGGGACAGGGGGCATGAGGGGAGGCTACACCTTC
TRBV3-1/TRBV3-2	TRBJ1-1	15	NA	TRBD1	CASSLSGTGMTEAFF	TGTGCCAGCAGCCTTTCCGGGACAGGGATGACTGAAGCTTTCTTT
TRBV5-6	TRBJ1-2	13	once	NA	CASSLRQDYGYTF	TGTGCCAGCAGCTTGCGTCAGGATTATGGCTACACCTTC
TRBV5-1	TRBJ2-3	17	NA	TRBD2	CASSFGSGRIGTDTQYF	TGCGCCAGCAGCTTCGGTAGCGGGAGGATTGGCACAGATACGCAGTATTTT
TRBV19	TRBJ2-2	14	NA	NA	CASSGQANTGELFF	TGTGCCAGTAGTGGCCAGGCCAACACCGGGGAGCTGTTTTTT
TRBV19	TRBJ1-4	15	NA	TRBD1	CASNPGQPSKKELFF	TGTGCCAGTAATCCGGGACAGCCTTCTAAGAAGGAACTGTTTTTT
TRBV6-2/TRBV6-3	TRBJ1-1	12	NA	NA	CASSQIDREAFF	TGTGCCAGCAGTCAAATAGACAGAGAAGCTTTCTTT
TRBV12-3/TRBV12-4	TRBJ1-1	13	once	NA	CASSLAQNTEAFF	TGTGCCAGCAGTTTAGCACAGAACACTGAAGCTTTCTTT
TRBV5-6	TRBJ1-2	14	NA	NA	CASTRGSANYGYTF	TGTGCCAGCACCCGAGGGTCGGCTAACTATGGCTACACCTTC
TRBV19	TRBJ1-2	16	NA	NA	CASIHSRRGGNYGYTF	TGTGCCAGTATCCACTCCCGTCGGGGGGGGAACTATGGCTACACCTTC
TRBV2	TRBJ2-2	15	NA	NA	CASSAGLRNTGELFF	TGTGCCAGCAGTGCGGGACTCCGGAACACCGGGGAGCTGTTTTTT
TRBV6-5	TRBJ1-5	14	NA	TRBD1	CASSRDRVHQPQHF	TGTGCCAGCAGCCGGGACAGGGTTCATCAGCCCCAGCATTTT
TRBV6-2/TRBV6-3	TRBJ2-2	16	once	NA	CASSLGGLVATGELFF	TGTGCCAGCAGTCTTGGAGGGCTAGTGGCCACCGGGGAGCTGTTTTTT
TRBV6-1	TRBJ2-3	12	NA	TRBD2	CASSERGLAQYF	TGTGCCAGCAGTGAACGGGGACTAGCGCAGTATTTT
TRBV5-6	TRBJ1-2	14	NA	TRBD1	CASSLGQGAGLSLF	TGTGCCAGCAGCTTGGGACAGGGGGCAGGTCTCTCCCTTTTC
TRBV7-6	TRBJ1-3	15	NA	NA	CASSPLTERGNTIYF	TGTGCCAGCAGCCCCCTGACAGAAAGAGGAAACACCATATATTTT
TRBV7-2	TRBJ1-5	16	NA	NA	CASSRTAGPEVEPQHF	TGTGCCAGCAGCCGTACGGCGGGGCCCGAGGTGGAGCCCCAGCATTTT
TRBV7-8	TRBJ1-2	13	NA	TRBD1	CASSPGTAYGYTF	TGTGCCAGCAGCCCCGGGACAGCGTATGGCTACACCTTC
TRBV7-9	TRBJ2-5	15	NA	TRBD1	CASSLPRDSQETQYF	TGTGCCAGCAGCCTTCCCCGGGACAGCCAAGAGACCCAGTACTTC